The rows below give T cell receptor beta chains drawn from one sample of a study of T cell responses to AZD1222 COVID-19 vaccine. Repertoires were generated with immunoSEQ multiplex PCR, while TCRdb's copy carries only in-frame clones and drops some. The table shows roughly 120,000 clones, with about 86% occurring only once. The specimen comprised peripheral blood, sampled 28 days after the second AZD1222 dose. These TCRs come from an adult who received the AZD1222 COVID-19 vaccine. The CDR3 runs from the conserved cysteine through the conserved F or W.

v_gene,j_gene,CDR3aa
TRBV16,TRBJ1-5,CASSQSPDSFQPQHF
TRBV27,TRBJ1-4,CASSRAAGWQEKLFF
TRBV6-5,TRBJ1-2,CASSLDTRGWSYGYTF
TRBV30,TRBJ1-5,CAWSVQGGQPQHF
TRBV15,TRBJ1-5,CATSRDLSQGATGNQPQHF
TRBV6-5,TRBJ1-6,CASRLTGAYNSPLHF
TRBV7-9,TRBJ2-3,CASSATGTETDTQYF
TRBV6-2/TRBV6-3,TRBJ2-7,CASSWTSGGTYEQYF
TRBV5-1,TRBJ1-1,CASSRIGGSESRAFF
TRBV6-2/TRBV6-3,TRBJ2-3,CASSAGLGLSTDTQYF